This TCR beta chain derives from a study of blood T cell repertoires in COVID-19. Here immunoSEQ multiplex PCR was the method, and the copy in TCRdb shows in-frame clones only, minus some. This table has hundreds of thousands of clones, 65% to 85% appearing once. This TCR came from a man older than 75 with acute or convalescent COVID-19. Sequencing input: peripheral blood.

CDR3 coding DNA: TGTGCCAGCAGTGAGACAGCTAACTATGGCTACACCTTC. Translation gives CASSETANYGYTF. This sequence joins TRBV6-1 and TRBJ1-2, with a tentative D call TRBD1 (5 bases). The germline CDR1 and CDR2 sequences are MNHNS and SASEGT. Trimming cost V 3 bases and J 0 bases, with 5 bases left between them. CDR3 length: 13 residues.